There are a few counts of the clone carrying this T cell receptor (beta chain). Within the sample, other DNA sequences also encode this same CDR3. This sample was taken from a study of blood T cell repertoires in COVID-19. About the study: Acute and convalescent COVID-19 specimens originated in the United States, Italy and Spain. PBMCs, B-cell-depleted T cells, or T cells provided the cDNA or gDNA that made up the material.

Source study methods: Amplification of reference gene primers provided the estimated nucleated cell counts. Clones were read by immunoSEQ multiplex PCR, and TCRdb kept only the in-frame ones, dropping some. The DNA gave D and trimming, while V, J and clone size come from that table. In the table there are about 200,000 clones, just under 90% of which are singletons. The specimen was peripheral blood. The source is a man between 60 and 75 years old who had recovered from COVID-19.

CDR3 loop: CASSLVGGYEQYF. The CDR3, as DNA: TGTGCCAGCAGTTTAGTTGGCGGCTACGAGCAGTACTTC. The chain couples TRBV12-3 or TRBV12-4 to TRBJ2-7; no clear D gene. The CDR3 contains 13 residues. The V gene lost 1 base and the J gene lost 3 bases, with 7 bases spanning the gap.